The 9 T cell receptor beta chains in this list originate from one sample, sequenced in a study of T cell clones after liver transplantation (dated by TCRdb to the late 2010s). The library came from the immunoSEQ multiplex PCR assay. The immuneACCESS repertoire file appears here via TCRdb, limited to in-frame rearrangements. These files lack a portion of the clones; in checked studies, under half of the deficit traces to unresolved V genes, and the cause of the others is not known. Counted in this sample were about 47,000 clones; approximately 87% of them appeared once. The biggest ten clones account for 13% to 15% of the sample. Material: CD8+ T cells from blood, obtained 12 months after liver transplant. These receptors all stem from a human patient who received a liver transplant. Following transplantation, T cells from the graft donor may be among those present.

The CDR3 sequence is CASSPLAGGPEQYF. CDR3 nucleotide sequence: TGTGCCAGCAGCCCCTTAGCGGGAGGACCCGAGCAGTACTTC. The chain recombines TRBV5-4 with TRBJ2-7, with 10 bases aligning to TRBD2. The germline CDR1 and CDR2 sequences are SGHNT and YYREEE (reference sequence). The V gene end was trimmed by 4 bases and the J gene end by 6 bases; junction bases not matched to a gene: 7. This CDR3 spans 14 amino acids. Filled out from reference TRBV5-4 and TRBJ2-7, the complete variable domain reads ETGVTQSPTHLIKTRGQQVTLRCSSQSGHNTVSWYQQALGQGPQFIFQYYREEENGRGNFPPRFSGLQFPNYSSELNVNALELDDSALYLCASSPLAGGPEQYFGPGTRLTVT.

The chain couples TRBV7-9 to TRBJ1-1; D uncertain. V was trimmed by 5 bases and J by 4 bases, leaving 8 bases between them. The CDR3 spans 12 residues. Per germline, CDR1 SEHNR and CDR2 FQNEAQ (reference sequence). CDR3 in amino acids: CASSVGSTEAFF. The CDR3 nucleotides are TGTGCCAGCAGCGTAGGGTCCACTGAAGCTTTCTTT.

J is TRBJ2-7 and V is TRBV4-1; D perhaps matches TRBD1 (5 bases). Germline loops: CDR1 MGHRA, CDR2 YSYEKL. V dropped 2 bases and J dropped 2 bases, with 13 bases sitting between them. The CDR3 sequence is 15 residues long. CDR3 protein: CASSQLWTRTYEQYF. CDR3 DNA: TGCGCCAGCAGCCAACTATGGACAAGGACCTACGAGCAGTACTTC.

The chain has TRBV7-9 and TRBJ2-1, with 7 bases identical to TRBD2. V trimming: 1 base; J trimming: 3 bases; junction bases outside the gene matches: 6. CDR3 length: 16 amino acids. Germline loops: CDR1 SEHNR, CDR2 FQNEAQ (reference sequence). The CDR3 loop is CASSLVLAGLYNEQFF. The CDR3, as DNA: TGTGCCAGCAGCTTAGTGTTAGCGGGTCTCTACAATGAGCAGTTCTTC. Based on the CDR3 plus reference TRBV7-9 and TRBJ2-1, the full variable domain is DTGVSQNPRHKITKRGQNVTFRCDPISEHNRLYWYRQTLGQGPEFLTYFQNEAQLEKSRLLSDRFSAERPKGSFSTLEIQRTEQGDSAMYLCASSLVLAGLYNEQFFGPGTRLTVL.

This chain joins TRBV9 and TRBJ1-1; D remains ambiguous. The CDR3 sequence is 16 residues long. V was cut by 3 bases and J by 1 base, with 16 bases left in between. Per germline, CDR1 SGDLS and CDR2 YYNGEE. The CDR3 is CASSASGWGANTEAFF. The DNA of the CDR3 is TGTGCCAGCAGCGCCTCCGGTTGGGGTGCGAACACTGAAGCTTTCTTT.

The gene calls are TRBV15 and TRBJ2-3; D not certain. The CDR3 extends over 14 amino acids. V was pared by 6 bases and J by 1 base, with 11 bases between. Per germline, CDR1 LNHNV and CDR2 YYDKDF (reference sequence). CDR3 DNA sequence: TGTGCCACCAGTACGAACGTGGGCACAGATACGCAGTATTTT. Translation gives CATSTNVGTDTQYF.

The J gene is TRBJ2-1, the V gene TRBV9; perhaps TRBD2 as D (6 bases). Germline-derived CDR1 and CDR2 are SGDLS and YYNGEE. This CDR3 is built from 15 residues. The V end was cut by 0 bases, the J end by 5 bases, with 12 bases between. The CDR3 sequence: CASSVGGAGNNEQFF. In nucleotides, the CDR3 is TGTGCCAGCAGCGTAGGAGGCGCGGGAAACAATGAGCAGTTCTTC.

V gene TRBV7-2 combines with J gene TRBJ2-1; 10 nucleotides match TRBD2. This CDR3 has 15 amino acids. The germline gives CDR1 SGHTA, CDR2 FQGNSA. Trimming cost V 8 bases and J 4 bases; bases outside gene matches: 8. CDR3 sequence: CASLFTSGIYNEQFF. The CDR3 DNA sequence: TGTGCCAGCCTTTTTACTAGCGGGATTTACAATGAGCAGTTCTTC.

CDR3: CASSPQGGHQPQHF. The CDR3 DNA follows: TGTGCCAGCAGCCCCCAAGGGGGGCACCAGCCCCAGCATTTT. The chain joins TRBV6-5 to TRBJ1-5; D perhaps matches TRBD1 (6 bases). Germline-derived CDR1 and CDR2 are MNHEY and SVGAGI. V was cut by 6 bases and J by 7 bases, with 16 bases left in between. This CDR3 comprises 14 residues.